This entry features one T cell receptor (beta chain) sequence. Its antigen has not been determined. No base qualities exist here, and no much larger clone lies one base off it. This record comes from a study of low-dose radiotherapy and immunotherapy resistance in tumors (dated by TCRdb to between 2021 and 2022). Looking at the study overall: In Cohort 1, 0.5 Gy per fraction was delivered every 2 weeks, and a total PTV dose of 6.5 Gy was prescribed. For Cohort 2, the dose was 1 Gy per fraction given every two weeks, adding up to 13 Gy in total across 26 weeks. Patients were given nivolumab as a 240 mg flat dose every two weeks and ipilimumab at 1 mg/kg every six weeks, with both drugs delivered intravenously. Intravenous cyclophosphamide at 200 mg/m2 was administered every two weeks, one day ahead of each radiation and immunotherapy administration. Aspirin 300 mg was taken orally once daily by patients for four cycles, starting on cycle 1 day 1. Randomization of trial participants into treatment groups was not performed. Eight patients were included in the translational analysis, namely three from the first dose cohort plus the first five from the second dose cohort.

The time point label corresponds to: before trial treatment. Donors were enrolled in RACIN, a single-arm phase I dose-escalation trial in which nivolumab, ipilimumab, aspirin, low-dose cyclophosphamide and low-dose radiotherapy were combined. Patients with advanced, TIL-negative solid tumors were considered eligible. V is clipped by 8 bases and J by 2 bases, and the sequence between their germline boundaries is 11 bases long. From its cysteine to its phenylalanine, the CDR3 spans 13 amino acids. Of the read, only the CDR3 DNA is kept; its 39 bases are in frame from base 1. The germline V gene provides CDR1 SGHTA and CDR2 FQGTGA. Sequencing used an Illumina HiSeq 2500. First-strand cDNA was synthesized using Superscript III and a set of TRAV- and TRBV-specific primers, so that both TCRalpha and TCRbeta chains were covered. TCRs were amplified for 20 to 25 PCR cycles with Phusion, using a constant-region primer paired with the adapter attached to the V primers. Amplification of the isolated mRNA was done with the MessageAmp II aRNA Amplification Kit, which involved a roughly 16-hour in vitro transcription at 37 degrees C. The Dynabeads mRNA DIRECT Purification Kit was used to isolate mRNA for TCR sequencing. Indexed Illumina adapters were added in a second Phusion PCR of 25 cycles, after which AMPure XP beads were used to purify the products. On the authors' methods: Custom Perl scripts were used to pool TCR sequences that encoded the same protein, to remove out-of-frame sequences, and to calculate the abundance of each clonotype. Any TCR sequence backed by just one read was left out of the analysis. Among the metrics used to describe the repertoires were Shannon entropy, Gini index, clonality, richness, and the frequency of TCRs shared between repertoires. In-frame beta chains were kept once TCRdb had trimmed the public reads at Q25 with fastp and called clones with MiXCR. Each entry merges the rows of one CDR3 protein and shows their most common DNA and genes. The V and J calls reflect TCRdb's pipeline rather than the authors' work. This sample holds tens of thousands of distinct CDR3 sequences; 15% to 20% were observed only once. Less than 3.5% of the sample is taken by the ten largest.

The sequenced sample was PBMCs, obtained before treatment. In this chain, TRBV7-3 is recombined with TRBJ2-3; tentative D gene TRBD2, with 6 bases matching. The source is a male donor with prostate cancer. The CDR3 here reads CASLRDSTDTQYF. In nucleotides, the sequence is TGTGCCAGCCTCCGGGACTCCACAGATACGCAGTATTTT.